This TCR beta chain was recovered during a study of technical replicates of blood from several donors. Assay used: immunoSEQ multiplex PCR; TCRdb lists only in-frame clones, some missing. The sample has 70,000 to 85,000 clones; approximately 92% are singletons. The trim removed 0 bases at V and 7 bases at J, leaving 3 bases unmatched. The CDR3 totals 14 residues. The V gene's germline CDR1 is SGHNT and CDR2 YENEEA. The V gene is TRBV11-3, the J gene TRBJ2-1, with 7 bases identical to TRBD2. The TCR sequence derives from a human donor in good health. Source material: T cells isolated from PBMCs. This chain's CDR3 is CASSLDEGGNEQFF. The CDR3 bases are TGTGCCAGCAGCTTAGACGAGGGAGGGAATGAGCAGTTCTTC.